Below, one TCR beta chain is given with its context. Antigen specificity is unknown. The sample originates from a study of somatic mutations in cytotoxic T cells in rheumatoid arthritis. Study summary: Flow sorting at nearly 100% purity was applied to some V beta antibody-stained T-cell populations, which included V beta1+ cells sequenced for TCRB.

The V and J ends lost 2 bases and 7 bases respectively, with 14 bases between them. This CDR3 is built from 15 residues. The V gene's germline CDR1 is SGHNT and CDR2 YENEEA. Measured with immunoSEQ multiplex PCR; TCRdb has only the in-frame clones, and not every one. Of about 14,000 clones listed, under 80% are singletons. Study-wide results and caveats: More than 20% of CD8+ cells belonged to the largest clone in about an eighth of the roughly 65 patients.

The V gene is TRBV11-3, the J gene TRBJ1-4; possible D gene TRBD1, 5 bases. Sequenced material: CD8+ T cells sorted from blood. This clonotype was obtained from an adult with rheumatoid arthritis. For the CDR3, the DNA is TGTGCCAGCAGCTTACTTGGGGCGGGCGGTGAAAAACTGTTTTTT. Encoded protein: CASSLLGAGGEKLFF.